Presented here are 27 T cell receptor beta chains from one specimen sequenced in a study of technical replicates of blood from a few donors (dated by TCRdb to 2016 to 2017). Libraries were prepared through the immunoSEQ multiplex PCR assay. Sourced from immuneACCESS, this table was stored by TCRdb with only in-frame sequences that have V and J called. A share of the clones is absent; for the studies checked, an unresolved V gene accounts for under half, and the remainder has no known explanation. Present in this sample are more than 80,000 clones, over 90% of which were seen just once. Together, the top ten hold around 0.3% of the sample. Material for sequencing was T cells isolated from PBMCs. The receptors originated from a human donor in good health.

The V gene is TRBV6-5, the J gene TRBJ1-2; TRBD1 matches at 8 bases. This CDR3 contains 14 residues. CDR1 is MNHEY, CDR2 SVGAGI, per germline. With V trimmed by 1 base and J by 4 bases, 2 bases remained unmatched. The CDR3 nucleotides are TGTGCCAGCAGTTACTTCACAGGGGGCTATGGCTACACCTTC. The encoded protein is CASSYFTGGYGYTF.

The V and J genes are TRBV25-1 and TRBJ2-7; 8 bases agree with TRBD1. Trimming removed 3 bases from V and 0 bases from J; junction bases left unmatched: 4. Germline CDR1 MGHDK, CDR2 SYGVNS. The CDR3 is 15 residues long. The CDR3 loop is CASSESGTGSYEQYF. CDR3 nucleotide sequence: TGTGCCAGCAGTGAGTCCGGGACAGGCTCCTACGAGCAGTACTTC.

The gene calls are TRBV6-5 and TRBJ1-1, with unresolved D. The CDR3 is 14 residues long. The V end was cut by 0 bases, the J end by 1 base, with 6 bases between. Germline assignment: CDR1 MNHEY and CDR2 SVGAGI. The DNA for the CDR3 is TGTGCCAGCAGTTACTCGTCTAGGAACACTGAAGCTTTCTTT. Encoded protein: CASSYSSRNTEAFF.

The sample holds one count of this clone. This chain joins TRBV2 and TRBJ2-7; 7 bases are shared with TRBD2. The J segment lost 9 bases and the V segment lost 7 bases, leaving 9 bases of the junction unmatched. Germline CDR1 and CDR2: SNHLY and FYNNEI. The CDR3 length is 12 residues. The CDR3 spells CASMGGILRQYF. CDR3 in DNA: TGTGCCAGCATGGGAGGGATTCTCCGGCAGTACTTC.

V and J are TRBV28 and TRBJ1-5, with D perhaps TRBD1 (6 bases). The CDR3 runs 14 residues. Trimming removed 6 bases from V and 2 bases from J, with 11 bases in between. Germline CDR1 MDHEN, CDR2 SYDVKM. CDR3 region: CASREQGGNQPQHF. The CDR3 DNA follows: TGTGCCAGCAGAGAACAGGGCGGCAATCAGCCCCAGCATTTT.

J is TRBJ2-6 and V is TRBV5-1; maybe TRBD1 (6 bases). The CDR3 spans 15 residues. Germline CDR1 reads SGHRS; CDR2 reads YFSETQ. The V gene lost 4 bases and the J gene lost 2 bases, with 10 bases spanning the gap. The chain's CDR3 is CASSRSGAGANVLTF. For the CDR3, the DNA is TGCGCCAGCAGCCGTTCAGGGGCTGGGGCCAACGTCCTGACTTTC.

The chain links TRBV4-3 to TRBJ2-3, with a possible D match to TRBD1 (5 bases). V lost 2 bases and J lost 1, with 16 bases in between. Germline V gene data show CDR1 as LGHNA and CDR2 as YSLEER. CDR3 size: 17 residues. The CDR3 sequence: CASSQLPLGRGTDTQYF. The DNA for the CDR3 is TGCGCCAGCAGCCAACTCCCCCTAGGCAGGGGCACAGATACGCAGTATTTT.

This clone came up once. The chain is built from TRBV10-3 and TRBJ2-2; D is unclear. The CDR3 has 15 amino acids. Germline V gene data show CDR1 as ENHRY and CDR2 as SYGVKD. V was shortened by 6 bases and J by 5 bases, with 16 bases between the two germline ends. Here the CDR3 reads CAIRPTTLGTGELFF. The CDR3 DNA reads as TGTGCCATCAGGCCCACGACACTGGGTACCGGGGAGCTGTTTTTT.

DNA for the CDR3: TGCAGCGTTGAAGATGCGGGAGAGGTCAATGAGCAGTTCTTC. Its protein product is CSVEDAGEVNEQFF. The chain has TRBV29-1 and TRBJ2-1; 7 bases are a match to TRBD2. Germline V lookup: CDR1 SQVTM, CDR2 ANQGSEA. This CDR3 contains 14 residues. Unmatched junction bases numbered 5, after V lost 0 bases and J lost 6 bases.

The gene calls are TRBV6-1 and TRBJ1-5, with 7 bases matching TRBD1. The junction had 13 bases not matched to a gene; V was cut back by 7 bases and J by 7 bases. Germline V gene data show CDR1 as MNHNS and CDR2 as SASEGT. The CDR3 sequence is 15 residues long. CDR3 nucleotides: TGTGCCAGCAAAGACTCCGGGGCAGGGGGACAGCCCCAGCATTTT. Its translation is CASKDSGAGGQPQHF.

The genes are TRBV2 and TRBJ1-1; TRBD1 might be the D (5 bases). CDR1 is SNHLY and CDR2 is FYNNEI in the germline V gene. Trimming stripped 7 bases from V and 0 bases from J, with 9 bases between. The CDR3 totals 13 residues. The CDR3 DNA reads TGTGCCAGCAAACAGGCGATGAACACTGAAGCTTTCTTT. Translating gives CASKQAMNTEAFF.

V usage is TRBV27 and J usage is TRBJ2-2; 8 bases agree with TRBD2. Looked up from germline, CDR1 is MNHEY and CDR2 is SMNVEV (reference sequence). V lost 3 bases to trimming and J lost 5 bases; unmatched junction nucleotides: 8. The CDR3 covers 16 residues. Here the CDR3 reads CASSFSAGEKTGELFF. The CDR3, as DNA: TGTGCCAGCAGTTTTTCAGCGGGAGAGAAGACCGGGGAGCTGTTTTTT.

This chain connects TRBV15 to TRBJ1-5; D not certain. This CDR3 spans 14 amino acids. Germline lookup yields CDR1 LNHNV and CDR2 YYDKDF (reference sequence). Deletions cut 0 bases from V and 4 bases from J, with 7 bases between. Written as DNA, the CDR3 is TGTGCCACCAGCAGAGATCTAGGAAATCAGCCCCAGCATTTT. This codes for CATSRDLGNQPQHF.

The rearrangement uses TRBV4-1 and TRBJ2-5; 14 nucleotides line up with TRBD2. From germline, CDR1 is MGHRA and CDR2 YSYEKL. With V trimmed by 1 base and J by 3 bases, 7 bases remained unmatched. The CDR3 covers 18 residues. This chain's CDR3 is CASSQAWGGLAGEETQYF. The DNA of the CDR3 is TGCGCCAGCAGCCAAGCGTGGGGGGGACTAGCGGGAGAAGAGACCCAGTACTTC.

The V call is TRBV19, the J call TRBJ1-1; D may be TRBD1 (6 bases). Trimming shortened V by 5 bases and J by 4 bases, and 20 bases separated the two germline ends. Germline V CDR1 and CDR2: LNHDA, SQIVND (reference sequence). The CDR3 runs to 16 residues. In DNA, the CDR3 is TGTGCCAGTAGTCTTGCCCGATCAGGGGAGAGCACTGAAGCTTTCTTT. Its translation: CASSLARSGESTEAFF.

CDR3 amino acids: CASSLDLQGRYEQYF. As DNA, the CDR3 is TGTGCCAGCTCACTCGATCTACAGGGCAGGTACGAGCAGTACTTC. The J gene is TRBJ2-7, the V gene TRBV18; TRBD1 is a possible D gene (6 bases). Germline CDR1 reads KGHSH; CDR2 reads LQKENI. The CDR3 loop spans 15 amino acids. Trimming cost V 4 bases and J 4 bases, with 17 bases left between them.

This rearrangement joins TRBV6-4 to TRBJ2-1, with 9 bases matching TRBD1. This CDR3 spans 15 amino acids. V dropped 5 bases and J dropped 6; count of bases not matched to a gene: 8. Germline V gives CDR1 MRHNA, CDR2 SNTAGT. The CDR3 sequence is CASSLDRGGSNEQFF. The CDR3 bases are TGTGCCAGCAGTCTGGACAGGGGTGGGTCCAATGAGCAGTTCTTC.

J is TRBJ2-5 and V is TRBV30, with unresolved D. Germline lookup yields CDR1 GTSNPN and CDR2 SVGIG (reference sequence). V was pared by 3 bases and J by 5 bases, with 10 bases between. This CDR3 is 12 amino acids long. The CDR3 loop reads CAWSSSQETQYF. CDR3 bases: TGTGCCTGGAGCTCCTCCCAGGAGACCCAGTACTTC.

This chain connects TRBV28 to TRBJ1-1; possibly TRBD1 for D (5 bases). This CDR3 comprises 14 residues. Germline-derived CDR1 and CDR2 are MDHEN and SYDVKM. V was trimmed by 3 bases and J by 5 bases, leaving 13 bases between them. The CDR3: CASSFRQGGTEAFF. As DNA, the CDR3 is TGTGCCAGCAGTTTCAGGCAGGGAGGGACTGAAGCTTTCTTT.

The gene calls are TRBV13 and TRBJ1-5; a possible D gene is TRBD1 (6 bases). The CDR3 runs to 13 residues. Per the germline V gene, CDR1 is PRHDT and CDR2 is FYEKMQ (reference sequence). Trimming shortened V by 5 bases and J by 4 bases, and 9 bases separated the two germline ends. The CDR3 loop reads CASSATGNQPQHF. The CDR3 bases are TGTGCCAGCAGCGCCACAGGGAATCAGCCCCAGCATTTT.

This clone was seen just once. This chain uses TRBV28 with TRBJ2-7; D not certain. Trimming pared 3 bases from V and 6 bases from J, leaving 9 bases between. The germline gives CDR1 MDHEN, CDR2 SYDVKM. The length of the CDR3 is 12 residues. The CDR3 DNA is TGTGCCAGCAGTTTTATGTCCCGCGAGCAGTACTTC. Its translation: CASSFMSREQYF.

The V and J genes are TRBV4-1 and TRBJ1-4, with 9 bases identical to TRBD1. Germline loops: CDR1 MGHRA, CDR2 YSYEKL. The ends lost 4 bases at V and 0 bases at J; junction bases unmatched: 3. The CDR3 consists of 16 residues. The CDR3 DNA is TGCGCCAGCAGCCCTAGACAGGGGGCAACTAATGAAAAACTGTTTTTT. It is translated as CASSPRQGATNEKLFF.

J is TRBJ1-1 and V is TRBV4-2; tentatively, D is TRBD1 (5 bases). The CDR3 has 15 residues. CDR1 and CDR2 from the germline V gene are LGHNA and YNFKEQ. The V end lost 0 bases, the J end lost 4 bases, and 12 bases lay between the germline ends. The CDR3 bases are TGTGCCAGCAGCCAAGAGGAGGGGATAATCACTGAAGCTTTCTTT. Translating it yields CASSQEEGIITEAFF.

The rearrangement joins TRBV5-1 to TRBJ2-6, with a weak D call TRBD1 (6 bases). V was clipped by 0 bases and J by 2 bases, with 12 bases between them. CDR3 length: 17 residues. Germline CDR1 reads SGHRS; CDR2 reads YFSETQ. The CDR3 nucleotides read TGCGCCAGCAGCTTGGATCCAGGGGTGACTGGGGCCAACGTCCTGACTTTC. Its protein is CASSLDPGVTGANVLTF.

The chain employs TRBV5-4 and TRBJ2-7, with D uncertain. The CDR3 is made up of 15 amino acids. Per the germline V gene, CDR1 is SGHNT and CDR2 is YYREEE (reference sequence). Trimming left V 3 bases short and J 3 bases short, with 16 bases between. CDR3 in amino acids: CASSSTALPLYEQYF. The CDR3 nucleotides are TGTGCCAGCAGCTCCACAGCCTTACCCCTCTACGAGCAGTACTTC.

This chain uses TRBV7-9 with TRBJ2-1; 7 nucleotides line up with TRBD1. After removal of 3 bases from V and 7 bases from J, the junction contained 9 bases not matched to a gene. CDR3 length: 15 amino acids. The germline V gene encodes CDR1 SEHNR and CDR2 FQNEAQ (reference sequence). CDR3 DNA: TGTGCCAGCAGCTTCACGCTACAGGGGATGAATGAGCAGTTCTTC. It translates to CASSFTLQGMNEQFF.

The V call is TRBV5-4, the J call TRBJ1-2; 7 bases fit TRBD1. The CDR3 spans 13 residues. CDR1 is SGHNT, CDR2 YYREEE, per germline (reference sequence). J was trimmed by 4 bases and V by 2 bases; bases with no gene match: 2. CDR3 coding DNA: TGTGCCAGCAGCTTCGGACAGGCCTATGGCTACACCTTC. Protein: CASSFGQAYGYTF.